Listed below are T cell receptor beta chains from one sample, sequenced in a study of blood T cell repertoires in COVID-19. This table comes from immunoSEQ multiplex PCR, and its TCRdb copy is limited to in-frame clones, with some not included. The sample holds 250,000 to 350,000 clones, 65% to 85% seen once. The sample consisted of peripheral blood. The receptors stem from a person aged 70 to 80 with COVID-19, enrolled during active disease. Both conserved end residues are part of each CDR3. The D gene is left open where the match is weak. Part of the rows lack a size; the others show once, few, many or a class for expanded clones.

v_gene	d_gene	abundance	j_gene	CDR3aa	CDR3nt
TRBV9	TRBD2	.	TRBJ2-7	CASSVDGLAGDEQYF	TGTGCCAGCAGCGTAGACGGACTAGCGGGAGACGAGCAGTACTTC
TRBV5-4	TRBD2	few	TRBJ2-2	CASSLEGTIGELFF	TGTGCCAGCAGCTTGGAAGGGACTATCGGGGAGCTGTTTTTT
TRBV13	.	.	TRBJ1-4	CASSFQSGMATNEKLFF	TGTGCCAGCAGCTTCCAATCCGGGATGGCAACTAATGAAAAACTGTTTTTT
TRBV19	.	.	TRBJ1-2	CASSIVSAGGYGYTF	TGTGCCAGTAGTATAGTCTCGGCAGGAGGCTATGGCTACACCTTC
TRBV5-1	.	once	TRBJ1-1	CASSLQPVNTEAFF	TGCGCCAGCAGCTTGCAACCAGTGAACACTGAAGCTTTCTTT
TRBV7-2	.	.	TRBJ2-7	CASSQGGLGGYEQYF	TGTGCCAGCAGCCAAGGGGGTTTAGGGGGCTACGAGCAGTACTTC
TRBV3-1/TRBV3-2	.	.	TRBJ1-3	CASSPPDIGNTIYF	TGTGCCAGCAGCCCGCCCGACATTGGAAACACCATATATTTT
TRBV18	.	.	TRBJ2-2	CASSGSPTGELFF	TGTGCCAGCTCCGGGAGCCCCACCGGGGAGCTGTTTTTT
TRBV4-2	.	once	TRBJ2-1	CASSQDPLRLISYNEQFF	TGTGCCAGCAGCCAAGATCCCCTCCGACTGATATCCTACAATGAGCAGTTCTTC
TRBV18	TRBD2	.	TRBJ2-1	CASSPGLAGVNEQFF	TGTGCCAGCTCGCCGGGACTAGCGGGAGTGAATGAGCAGTTCTTC
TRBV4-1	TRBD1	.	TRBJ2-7	CASSQDRGQGAAEQYF	TGCGCCAGCAGCCAAGATCGGGGACAGGGGGCGGCGGAGCAGTACTTC
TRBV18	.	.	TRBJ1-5	CASSPPRGQDSNQPQHF	TGTGCCAGCTCACCACCGCGAGGGCAAGATAGCAATCAGCCCCAGCATTTT
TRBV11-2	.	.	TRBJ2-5	CASSLTVQETQYF	TGTGCCAGCAGCTTGACAGTACAAGAGACCCAGTACTTC
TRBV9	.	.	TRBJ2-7	CASSVAGGLSYEQYF	TGTGCCAGCAGTGTGGCTGGGGGCCTCTCCTACGAGCAGTACTTC
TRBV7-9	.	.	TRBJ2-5	CASSQGWGSQYF	TGTGCCAGCAGCCAGGGCTGGGGCTCCCAGTACTTC
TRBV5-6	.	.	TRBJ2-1	CASSPVGRGNNEQFF	TGTGCCAGCAGCCCTGTCGGGCGGGGCAACAATGAGCAGTTCTTC
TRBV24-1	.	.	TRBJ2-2	CATSDASYRAGELFF	TGTGCCACCAGTGATGCATCCTACCGGGCCGGGGAGCTGTTTTTT
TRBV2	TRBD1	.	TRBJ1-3	CASSVGQGAGGNTIYF	TGTGCCAGCAGTGTGGGACAGGGGGCAGGAGGAAACACCATATATTTT
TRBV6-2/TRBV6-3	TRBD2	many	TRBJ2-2	CASSPTSSGGELFF	TGTGCCAGCAGTCCCACATCTAGCGGGGGGGAGCTGTTTTTT
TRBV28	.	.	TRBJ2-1	CASSLSGSYNEQFF	TGTGCCAGTTCCCTTAGCGGATCCTACAATGAGCAGTTCTTC
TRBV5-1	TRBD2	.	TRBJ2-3	CASSLRGGGTDTQYF	TGCGCCAGCAGCTTAAGGGGAGGGGGCACAGATACGCAGTATTTT
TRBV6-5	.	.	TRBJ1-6	CASSYGPVLTSPLHF	TGTGCCAGCAGTTACGGGCCAGTTCTTACTTCACCCCTCCACTTT
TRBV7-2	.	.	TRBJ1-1	CASSLGAENTEAFF	TGTGCCAGCAGCTTAGGTGCGGAGAACACTGAAGCTTTCTTT